This is a list of T cell receptor beta chains from one sample in a study of T-cell memory formation after mild COVID-19. TCRdb recomputed calls from the 5' RACE reads with MiXCR, one row per CDR3 protein. The repertoire has about 210,000 distinct CDR3 sequences, over 9.5% of them found once; the top ten carry 2.5% to 3.5%. Source material: PBMCs or a T cell subset sorted from them (not recorded which). The receptors here all came from a man aged 18 to 29 who had mild COVID-19 (a few samples of this study predate the infection). Cell type and time point are not known. Both conserved end residues are part of each CDR3. D genes are given only for firm matches. Only part of the rows carry a size: once, few, many, or a class if the clone is expanded.

V	D	size	J	length	DNA	CDR3
TRBV7-2	NA	many	TRBJ2-3	13	TGTGCCAGCAGCCCCGGAACCGGGGATACGCAGTATTTT	CASSPGTGDTQYF
TRBV5-1	NA	NA	TRBJ2-5	14	TGCGCCAGCAGCTTCGCGGGTCTGGGGGAGACCCAGTACTTC	CASSFAGLGETQYF
TRBV12-3/TRBV12-4	NA	few	TRBJ2-3	13	TGTGCCAGCAGCGACTCATCCTGGGATACGCAGTATTTT	CASSDSSWDTQYF
TRBV20-1	NA	many	TRBJ2-1	15	TGCAGTGCTAGAGACCCAGATGGGGGGTACAATGAGCAGTTCTTC	CSARDPDGGYNEQFF
TRBV5-1	NA	NA	TRBJ2-7	15	TGCGCCAGCAGTTCCGAAAGCGGGTATTCCTACGAGCAGTACTTC	CASSSESGYSYEQYF
TRBV6-6	NA	few	TRBJ1-1	14	TGTGCCAGCAGATTAGACAAGATGAACACTGAAGCTTTCTTT	CASRLDKMNTEAFF
TRBV3-1	NA	NA	TRBJ2-3	16	TGTGCCAGCAGCAACCATCGGGGGGCAGGCACAGATACGCAGTATTTT	CASSNHRGAGTDTQYF
TRBV7-3	NA	few	TRBJ2-3	12	TGTGCCAGCAGCCCGCAAGGGGGGGGGCAGTATTTT	CASSPQGGGQYF
TRBV11-2	NA	few	TRBJ2-2	13	TGTGCCAGCAGCGAACAAAACACCGGGGAGCTGTTTTTT	CASSEQNTGELFF
TRBV12-3/TRBV12-4	TRBD1	NA	TRBJ2-1	15	TGTGCCAGCAGTTTTTGGGGACAGGGGGTCAATGAGCAGTTCTTC	CASSFWGQGVNEQFF
TRBV11-2	NA	NA	TRBJ1-4	16	TGTGCCAGCAGCTTAGATCAGCAGGGAGTAATGAAAATGCTGTTTTTT	CASSLDQQGVMKMLFF
TRBV4-3	NA	NA	TRBJ1-2	16	TGCGCCAGCAGCCAAGAAAATTTACAGGGCTGGTATGGCTACACCTTC	CASSQENLQGWYGYTF
TRBV7-2	TRBD1	NA	TRBJ2-2	15	TGTGCCAGCAGCTCTACACAGGGGGCCGCCGGGGAGCTGTTTTTT	CASSSTQGAAGELFF
TRBV12-3/TRBV12-4	TRBD1	few	TRBJ1-4	14	TGTGCCAGCACCTGGGGACAGGATCTAGAAAAACTGTTTTTT	CASTWGQDLEKLFF
TRBV19	TRBD2	NA	TRBJ2-1	17	TGTGCCAGTAGTATCCCCCCCGGACTAGCGGGTTCTGGTGAGCAGTTCTTC	CASSIPPGLAGSGEQFF
TRBV12-3/TRBV12-4	NA	few	TRBJ2-7	12	TGTGCCAGCAGTCCAAAGTTGTACGAGCAGTACTTC	CASSPKLYEQYF
TRBV19	NA	NA	TRBJ2-3	13	TGTGCCAGTTTACAGGGTAGCACAGATACGCAGTATTTT	CASLQGSTDTQYF
TRBV7-2	NA	NA	TRBJ1-3	14	TGTGCCAGCAGCTTGAGGGTACCTGGAAACACCATATATTTT	CASSLRVPGNTIYF
TRBV5-1	NA	many	TRBJ2-3	15	TGCGCCAGCAGCCTCGAGCGCACCAGCACAGATACGCAGTATTTT	CASSLERTSTDTQYF
TRBV29-1	NA	many	TRBJ2-1	10	TGCAGCGTAGAGTACAATGAGCAGTTCTTC	CSVEYNEQFF
TRBV7-3	TRBD1	NA	TRBJ2-1	15	TGTGCCAGCAGCTTAATGGGACAGGGGGGAGATGAGCAGTTCTTC	CASSLMGQGGDEQFF
TRBV7-2	NA	few	TRBJ2-3	16	TGTGCCAGCAGCCCTAGTGGGGCGATGAGCACAGATACGCAGTATTTT	CASSPSGAMSTDTQYF
TRBV10-3	TRBD1	few	TRBJ2-3	15	TGTGCCATCAGGCCCCGGACAGGGGGCTTAGATACGCAGTATTTT	CAIRPRTGGLDTQYF
TRBV7-2	NA	few	TRBJ2-2	16	TGTGCCAGCAGCTTAGTAGTGGGGGAGTACACCGGGGAGCTGTTTTTT	CASSLVVGEYTGELFF
TRBV6-5	TRBD2	few	TRBJ2-3	14	TGTGCCAGCAGTCCCGGGACTAACGTGGATACGCAGTATTTT	CASSPGTNVDTQYF
TRBV9	NA	few	TRBJ2-2	11	TGTGCCAGCAGCGAAAACGGGGAGCTGTTTTTT	CASSENGELFF
TRBV20-1	TRBD1	NA	TRBJ1-1	15	TGCAGTGCTAGAGGTATCGGACAGGAACGAGGACGAGCTTTCTTT	CSARGIGQERGRAFF
TRBV12-3/TRBV12-4	NA	NA	TRBJ2-4	14	TGTGCCAGCGGAGACACTCTAGCCAAAAACATTCAGTACTTC	CASGDTLAKNIQYF
TRBV7-9	TRBD1	NA	TRBJ2-5	16	TGTGCCAGCAGCGACCGGACAGGGCGGCCGTTCGAGACCCAGTACTTC	CASSDRTGRPFETQYF
TRBV7-2	TRBD2	few	TRBJ2-1	15	TGTGCCAGCAGCTTTCGACTAGCGGGGGGGCCAGAGCAGTTCTTC	CASSFRLAGGPEQFF
TRBV5-1	NA	NA	TRBJ1-4	16	TGCGCCAGCAGCTTGCGGGGGGTCGGGTTTGGTGAAAAACTGTATTTT	CASSLRGVGFGEKLYF
TRBV12-3/TRBV12-4	NA	few	TRBJ2-7	13	TGTGCCAGCAGTTGGGACCAAGGCTACGAGCAGTACTTC	CASSWDQGYEQYF
TRBV4-3	TRBD1	NA	TRBJ1-3	17	TGCGCCAGCAGCCAAGTGCCGGGACAGGGGGCTGGAAACACCATATATTTT	CASSQVPGQGAGNTIYF
TRBV2	NA	NA	TRBJ1-2	13	TGTGCCAGCAGTTCGGACATTAACTATGGCTACACCTTC	CASSSDINYGYTF
TRBV5-6	TRBD2	few	TRBJ2-5	15	TGTGCCAGCACCGATGCCCGGGACTACGTGGAGACCCAGTACTTC	CASTDARDYVETQYF
TRBV5-1	TRBD2	many	TRBJ2-5	15	TGCGCCAGCAGCTTGTTACGGGCGGGGGAAGAGACCCAGTACTTC	CASSLLRAGEETQYF
TRBV5-6	TRBD1	few	TRBJ2-2	15	TGTGCCAGCAGCTTGGGGACAGGGCGACCGAGGGAGCTGTTTTTT	CASSLGTGRPRELFF
TRBV7-2	NA	NA	TRBJ2-1	13	TGTGCCAGCAGCCACCGGGCCTCAAATGAGCAGTTCTTC	CASSHRASNEQFF
TRBV5-1	NA	few	TRBJ2-3	15	TGCGCCAGCAGCTTGCGACCCGGGTTCACAGATACGCAGTATTTT	CASSLRPGFTDTQYF
TRBV2	NA	NA	TRBJ2-4	14	TGTGCCACCGGACGGGAGGGACAGGGAAACATTCAGTACTTC	CATGREGQGNIQYF
TRBV5-1	NA	few	TRBJ2-5	14	TGCGCCAGCAGGACAGGGAGGACGAAAGAGACCCAGTACTTC	CASRTGRTKETQYF
TRBV12-3/TRBV12-4	NA	few	TRBJ1-4	13	TGTGCCAGCAGTTTAGCAATGCCGGATGGGAGGATTTTT	CASSLAMPDGRIF
TRBV6-1	NA	NA	TRBJ1-2	11	TGTGCCAGCACCCCGGGCGCTAGCTACACCTTC	CASTPGASYTF
TRBV28	NA	NA	TRBJ2-2	15	TGTGCCAGCAGTTCTCGGGATTACGGAACCGGGGAGCTGTTTTTT	CASSSRDYGTGELFF
TRBV7-8	NA	many	TRBJ2-1	18	TGTGCCAGCAGCTTAGTTATATCGCGTGGGTCAGGATACAATGAGCAGTTCTTC	CASSLVISRGSGYNEQFF
TRBV2	TRBD2	NA	TRBJ2-3	15	TGTGCCAGCAACCTAGCGGGGTCTAGCACAGATACGCAGTATTTT	CASNLAGSSTDTQYF
TRBV3-1	NA	many	TRBJ2-2	16	TGTGCCAGCACCCGGGAGTGGCGGGCGAACACCGGGGAGCTGTTTTTT	CASTREWRANTGELFF
TRBV20-1	NA	few	TRBJ2-7	16	TGCAGTGCTAGAGGGGCTAGTGGCAGGGATTACTACGAGCAGTACTTC	CSARGASGRDYYEQYF
TRBV10-3	NA	NA	TRBJ2-3	11	TGTGCCATCACAAGCACAGATACGCAGTATTTT	CAITSTDTQYF
TRBV4-2	TRBD2	NA	TRBJ2-3	16	TGTGCCAGCAGCCAAGAAGGAACTAGCGGGGGGGTCGGGCAGTATTTT	CASSQEGTSGGVGQYF
TRBV25-1	NA	NA	TRBJ2-6	15	TGTGCCAGCAGTGTAGGACACTCTGGGGCCAACGTCCTGACTTTC	CASSVGHSGANVLTF
TRBV28	TRBD1	NA	TRBJ1-2	15	TGTGCCAGCAGCTCCCGGGACAGGGGGTCTTATGGCTACACCTTC	CASSSRDRGSYGYTF
TRBV5-1	NA	few	TRBJ1-6	15	TGCGCCAGCAGCTTGGGCGGAACTTCGAATTCACCCCTCCACTTT	CASSLGGTSNSPLHF
TRBV7-2	NA	few	TRBJ2-5	14	TGTGCCAGCAGCTTAGTGGTGGGGAGGGAGACCCAGTACTTC	CASSLVVGRETQYF
TRBV7-2	TRBD1	NA	TRBJ1-5	15	TGTGCCAGCAGCGGACAGGGGTTGAGCAATCAGCCCCAGCATTTT	CASSGQGLSNQPQHF
TRBV6-2/TRBV6-3	TRBD1	NA	TRBJ2-1	13	TGTGCCAGCAGTCGTAGGACAGGCAATGAGCAGTTCTTC	CASSRRTGNEQFF